This T cell receptor (beta chain) comes out of a study of shared clonotypes between healthy human individuals (dated by TCRdb to 2020 to 2022). Looking at the study overall: A few men and two women, aged 18 to 49 years, made up the cohort. For each donor, three plates each were used for CD4 naive and CD4 memory, two plates were used for CD8 naive, and one plate was used for CD8 memory. The study deeply sequenced blood TCR repertoires of five healthy adults to estimate repertoire size and the extent of clonotype sharing between individuals. Different laboratories and diverse techniques were used to prepare libraries and sequence TCR repertoires, to increase sequencing depth and limit assay-specific biases. Per donor, leukapheresis produced somewhere between about 0.85 and 10 billion PBMCs.

This clone was detected only once. No antigen is known for it. Base qualities are missing; no much larger clone stands one base away. The CDR3 holds 16 amino acids from the cysteine to the phenylalanine. Solely the CDR3 DNA is kept, with 48 bases framed from the first base. For CDR1 and CDR2, the germline V gene (reference sequence) lists SEHNR and FQNEAQ. Trimming removed 4 bases from V and 2 bases from J, leaving 16 bases between the germline ends. The full study reports these points: Because the study included only a small number of donors, the genetic and exposure-history diversity represented was limited. Rarefaction of sorted-subset datasets indicated incomplete sequencing despite the large sequencing depth. Based on pairwise subsampling, the degree of clonotype sharing among donors was expected to be affected by sequencing depth. Compared with non-shared clonotypes, clonotypes shared by all four sorted-subset donors had higher generation probabilities. Sampling was restricted to blood, and TCR repertoires in tissues likely differ from the TCR repertoires found in blood. Larger estimated clonotype richness was generally found for naive subsets than for memory subsets. Across several donors, around 5% of naive CD4, roughly 3.3% of naive CD8, approximately 2.5% of memory CD4, and under 0.45% of memory CD8 clonotypes were shared.

CD8 naive samples were obtained by positive selection for CCR7 among CD45RO-negative cells, yielding a CD45RA+CCR7+ population from which TemRA cells were excluded. Donors were healthy HIV-negative adults with no recently reported acute infections or vaccinations. Every donor was a Caucasian adult living in Nashville, Tennessee, USA. After blood collection by leukapheresis, PBMCs were isolated using Ficoll-Histopaque density gradient centrifugation and then cryopreserved in the vapor phase of liquid nitrogen. Analytical flow cytometry was used to check the purity and quantity of each magnetically sorted T cell population. From each sorted fraction, genomic DNA was isolated and quantified by UV absorbance on a Nanodrop 2000c. TCR CDR3 regions were amplified from genomic DNA by multiplex PCR using the deep immunoSEQ assay. For each cell subset, the extracted genomic DNA was distributed evenly across all wells of several immunoSEQ 96-well plates, and each plate served as one replicate. Each replicate PCR for sorted subsets received 150 to 250 ng genomic DNA, equal to roughly 33,000 T cell genomes. Purified libraries were quantified with a Qubit 3.0 fluorometer, sized on a Bioanalyzer 2100, and re-quantified with the KAPA Library Quantification kit. Every immunoSEQ 96-well plate was sequenced on a dedicated single-read 150-cycle Illumina NextSeq 550 flow cell. The authors' analysis ran thus. The immunoSEQ output contained only junctional sequences without quality scores, so filtering could not match that applied to full-length reads. To assign V/J genes and CDR3, sequences were annotated using PyIR, a Python wrapper for IgBLAST v1.9, with IMGT germline references. Reads with weak V/J assignments (E-value above 1e-6), missing CDR3, stop codons, out-of-frame junctions, or ambiguous translated residues were removed. A V3J clonotype was defined by an identical inferred V gene, J gene, and CDR3 amino acid sequence. The percentage overlap between two repertoires was calculated by dividing the number of shared unique clonotypes by the size of the smaller repertoire. Repertoire richness was assessed with RTK rarefaction, the Chao1 estimator, and Recon v2.1 estimates of unobserved clonotypes. Generation probabilities for all TCRbeta clonotypes obtained by the gDNA method from several donors were computed using OLGA. The clones in this table, taken by TCRdb from immuneACCESS, are in-frame only. Not every clone is retained; where verified, under half of the shortfall comes from an unresolved V gene, and the cause of the rest is unknown. The DNA was the basis for D and trimming; V, J and clone size are from that table. The sample contains about 2.2 million clones, 80% to 95% of them found a single time. In total, the top ten clones hold about 1.7% of the sample.

This chain joins TRBV7-9 to TRBJ2-3, with TRBD1 perhaps the D gene, on 6 matching bases. Sequenced: naive CD8+ T cells from PBMCs. This sample's cell subset or site label indicates: CD45RA+CCR7+. This receptor was identified in a man younger than 35 in good health. Some clones in this sample may be carry-over from other donors' samples. The nucleotide sequence is given as TGTGCCAGCAGCTCTCCCGACAGGAGTTACACAGATACGCAGTATTTT. It specifies CASSSPDRSYTDTQYF.